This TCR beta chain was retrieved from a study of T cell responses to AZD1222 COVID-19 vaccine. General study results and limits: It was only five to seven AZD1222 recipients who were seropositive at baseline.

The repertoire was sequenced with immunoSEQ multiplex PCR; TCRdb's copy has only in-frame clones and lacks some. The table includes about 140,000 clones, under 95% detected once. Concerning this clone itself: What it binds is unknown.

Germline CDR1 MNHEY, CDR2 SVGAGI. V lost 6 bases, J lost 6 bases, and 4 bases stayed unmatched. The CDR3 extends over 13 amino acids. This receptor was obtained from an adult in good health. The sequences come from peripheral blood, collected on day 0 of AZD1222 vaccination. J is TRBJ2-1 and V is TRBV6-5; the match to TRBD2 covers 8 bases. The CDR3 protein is CASRTSEGNEQFF. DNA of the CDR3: TGTGCCAGCAGGACTAGCGAGGGCAATGAGCAGTTCTTC.